The 13 T cell receptor beta chains presented below share a single source sample, sequenced in a study of cytomegalovirus exposure and HLA in healthy donors. TCRdb's copy holds only in-frame clones and misses some; the assay was immunoSEQ multiplex PCR. Of some 140,000 clones listed, roughly 89% are singletons. Sequencing was done on a sample of PBMCs. The receptors originated from a woman aged 18-29 years in good health and CMV-seropositive.

This chain connects TRBV11-2 to TRBJ2-3; TRBD2 aligns across 7 bases. After removal of 0 bases from V and 1 base from J, the junction contained 7 bases not matched to a gene. The CDR3 length is 17 residues. The germline V gene has CDR1 SGHAT and CDR2 FQNNGV. The CDR3 nucleotides read TGTGCCAGCAGCTTAGATTGGTCGAGCGGGGGCACAGATACGCAGTATTTT. Translating it yields CASSLDWSSGGTDTQYF.

The genes are TRBV7-6 and TRBJ2-7; TRBD1 matches 9 bases. The CDR3 covers 16 residues. The junction had 8 bases not matched to a gene; V was cut back by 5 bases and J by 0 bases. Germline V CDR1 and CDR2: SGHVS, FNYEAQ. The CDR3 sequence is CASSPGTGPSSYEQYF. The CDR3 DNA follows: TGTGCCAGCAGCCCGGGGACAGGGCCGAGCTCCTACGAGCAGTACTTC. Full variable domain (rest looked up from reference TRBV7-6 and TRBJ2-7): GAGVSQSPRYKVTKRGQDVALRCDPISGHVSLYWYRQALGQGPEFLTYFNYEAQQDKSGLPNDRFSAERPEGSISTLTIQRTEQRDSAMYRCASSPGTGPSSYEQYFGPGTRLTVT.

The chain uses TRBV6-6 and TRBJ1-2; maybe TRBD1 (5 bases). This CDR3 has 15 amino acids. The V gene's germline CDR1 is MNHNY and CDR2 SVGAGI (reference sequence). This CDR3 is CAVARVGNKGDGYTF. In DNA form, the CDR3 reads TGTGCAGTAGCAAGGGTAGGGAACAAAGGGGATGGCTACACCTTC.

The gene calls are TRBV7-9 and TRBJ1-3, with D possibly matching TRBD1 (6 bases). This CDR3 has 14 residues. CDR1 and CDR2 from the germline V gene are SEHNR and FQNEAQ (reference sequence). V was shortened by 3 bases and J by 9 bases, with 15 bases between the two germline ends. The CDR3 reads CASSLGQGSGTIYF. CDR3 DNA: TGTGCCAGCAGCTTGGGACAAGGGTCCGGCACCATATATTTT. Drawing the rest from reference TRBV7-9 and TRBJ1-3, the complete variable domain is DTGVSQNPRHKITKRGQNVTFRCDPISEHNRLYWYRQTLGQGPEFLTYFQNEAQLEKSRLLSDRFSAERPKGSFSTLEIQRTEQGDSAMYLCASSLGQGSGTIYFGEGSWLTVV.

The chain is built from TRBV7-3 and TRBJ2-3, with D possibly being TRBD2 (5 bases). This CDR3 is built from 12 residues. With 4 bases removed from V and 6 bases from J, the gap between germline ends came to 8 bases. Looked up from germline, CDR1 is SGHTA and CDR2 is FQGTGA. CDR3 nucleotides: TGTGCCAGCAGCTATACGGGGGATACGCAGTATTTT. Translation: CASSYTGDTQYF.

This rearrangement joins TRBV5-6 to TRBJ1-5; a possible D gene is TRBD1 (6 bases). V dropped 2 bases and J dropped 6 bases, with 12 bases sitting between them. Germline lookup yields CDR1 SGHDT and CDR2 YYEEEE. This CDR3 is built from 14 residues. The CDR3 region has the DNA TGTGCCAGCAGCTTAAGGGGGTTTCGTCAGCCCCAGCATTTT. It codes for CASSLRGFRQPQHF.

The chain carries TRBV7-8 and TRBJ1-5; D not certain. The CDR3 length is 15 residues. Trimming cost V 2 bases and J 4 bases, with 12 bases left between them. The germline V gene has CDR1 SGHVS and CDR2 FQNEAQ. The CDR3 DNA sequence: TGTGCCAGCAGCTTACTCTCCGGGTCGAATCAGCCCCAGCATTTT. It yields the protein CASSLLSGSNQPQHF. The variable domain in full, completed from reference TRBV7-8 and TRBJ1-5, reads GAGVSQSPRYKVAKRGQDVALRCDPISGHVSLFWYQQALGQGPEFLTYFQNEAQLDKSGLPSDRFFAERPEGSVSTLKIQRTQQEDSAVYLCASSLLSGSNQPQHFGDGTRLSIL.

This clone was found once. The chain joins TRBV30 to TRBJ2-5; the match to TRBD1 covers 7 bases. CDR3 length: 14 amino acids. Germline CDR1 is GTSNPN and CDR2 is SVGIG (reference sequence). Losses at the gene ends were 7 bases for V and 2 bases for J; bases not matched to a gene: 10. The CDR3 region has the DNA TGTGCCTACACTAAGAGGGGGCGTCAAGAGACCCAGTACTTC. Translated: CAYTKRGRQETQYF. The variable domain in full, completed from reference TRBV30 and TRBJ2-5, reads SQTIHQWPATLVQPVGSPLSLECTVEGTSNPNLYWYRQAAGRGLQLLFYSVGIGQISSEVPQNLSASRPQDRQFILSSKKLLLSDSGFYLCAYTKRGRQETQYFGPGTRLLVL.

The chain combines TRBV6-5 with TRBJ1-3; D may be TRBD1 (5 bases). This CDR3 has 16 amino acids. The V gene's germline CDR1 is MNHEY and CDR2 SVGAGI. The V and J ends lost 2 bases and 2 bases respectively, with 13 bases between them. CDR3 residues: CASSYAGREAGNTIYF. DNA of the CDR3: TGTGCCAGCAGTTACGCTGGCAGGGAGGCTGGAAACACCATATATTTT.

This chain links TRBV9 with TRBJ2-3; the match to TRBD2 covers 11 bases. The CDR3 covers 19 residues. Trimming took 4 bases from V and 0 from J; bases not matched to a gene: 13. Germline V gene lookup returns CDR1 SGDLS and CDR2 YYNGEE. The CDR3 loop is CASSPWTSGFRPSTDTQYF. In DNA form, the CDR3 reads TGTGCCAGCAGCCCCTGGACTAGCGGGTTCAGACCTAGCACAGATACGCAGTATTTT.

This chain links TRBV18 with TRBJ2-7; D unclear. CDR3 length equals 13 residues. Germline-derived CDR1 and CDR2 are KGHSH and LQKENI. Trimming pared 3 bases from V and 0 bases from J, leaving 6 bases between. In nucleotides, the CDR3 is TGTGCCAGCTCACCTCCCCGCTCCTACGAGCAGTACTTC. This gives the protein CASSPPRSYEQYF.

The V and J genes are TRBV30 and TRBJ2-3; D ambiguous. This CDR3 comprises 13 residues. The germline V and J ends were trimmed by 8 bases and 0 bases, with 12 bases remaining between them. Germline CDR1 is GTSNPN and CDR2 is SVGIG (reference sequence). Here the CDR3 reads CAKQTLSTDTQYF. The CDR3 DNA is TGTGCCAAACAGACACTGAGCACAGATACGCAGTATTTT. Using reference TRBV30 and TRBJ2-3 for the parts outside the CDR3, the full variable domain is SQTIHQWPATLVQPVGSPLSLECTVEGTSNPNLYWYRQAAGRGLQLLFYSVGIGQISSEVPQNLSASRPQDRQFILSSKKLLLSDSGFYLCAKQTLSTDTQYFGPGTRLTVL.

This sequence joins TRBV7-8 and TRBJ2-7; 7 bases agree with TRBD1. V was pared by 4 bases and J by 0 bases, with 15 bases of the junction left unmatched. From germline, CDR1 is SGHVS and CDR2 FQNEAQ. CDR3 length: 18 residues. The CDR3 bases are TGTGCCAGCAGCTCCGAAAGGAGAGACAGGGCCAACTCCTACGAGCAGTACTTC. It specifies CASSSERRDRANSYEQYF.